One and the same sample provided the 17 T cell receptor beta chains below, sequenced in a study of vaccination and CD4 T cells after COVID-19. These receptors lack a known antigen. Sample treatment: approximately nine-day PBMC culture with coronavirus spike peptide pools or control peptides (ViraFEST assay). Researchers used the Oncomine TCR Beta short-read assay to sequence DNA from cultured CD4+ T cells. One entry per CDR3 protein, called by TCRdb with MiXCR from the PCR reads. The sample carries fewer than 25,000 distinct CDR3 sequences, around two fifths recorded once. The source material was cultured CD4+ T cells from blood. Every receptor here comes from a human donor with COVID-19.

This chain connects TRBV7-9 to TRBJ1-2; a weak D match, TRBD1 (5 bases). CDR3 length equals 15 residues. CDR1 and CDR2 from the germline V gene are SEHNR and FQNEAQ (reference sequence). V was pared by 4 bases and J by 4 bases, with 16 bases between. The DNA for the CDR3 is TGTGCCAGCAGCTCCCTCGGGGGAGGAGGCTATGGCTACACCTTC. It specifies CASSSLGGGGYGYTF.

On this clonotype itself: Compared with germline, one end of the junction differs, possibly owing to a read error. The chain uses TRBV5-3 and TRBJ2-6; unclear D gene. TRBV5-3 has ORF status, its function being uncertain. This CDR3 comprises 18 residues. The CDR3 DNA reads as TGTGCCAGCAGCTTCACTGTTGGGTCGAGCTCTGGGGCCAACGTCCTGACTTTC. Its protein product is CASSFTVGSSSGANVLTF.

The chain carries TRBV7-9 and TRBJ2-2; D tentatively reads TRBD1 or TRBD2 (5 bases each). CDR1 is SEHNR and CDR2 is FQNEAQ in the germline V gene (reference sequence). The V end was cut by 11 bases, the J end by 8 bases, with 18 bases between. There are 13 residues in the CDR3. In DNA form, the CDR3 reads TGTGCCGGATCAGGGCAGGGAGTTGGGGAGCTGTTTTTT. Translating it yields CAGSGQGVGELFF.

The J gene is TRBJ2-5, the V gene TRBV3-1; 10 bases are a match to TRBD2. CDR1 is LGHDT and CDR2 is YNNKEL in the germline V gene (reference sequence). The CDR3 loop spans 16 amino acids. Unmatched junction bases numbered 2, after V lost 0 bases and J lost 1 base. The CDR3 nucleotides are TGTGCCAGCAGCCAAGAGCCTAGCGGGGGCCAAGAGACCCAGTACTTC. It encodes CASSQEPSGGQETQYF.

This clonotype turned up a few times. CDR3 coding DNA: TGTGCCACCAGTGATGCCACAGGGGGTCCGACAGATACGCAGTATTTT. Translation: CATSDATGGPTDTQYF. The chain employs TRBV24-1 and TRBJ2-3; 8 bases are shared with TRBD1. V lost 3 bases, J lost 3 bases, and 7 bases stayed unmatched. Germline CDR1 and CDR2: KGHDR and SFDVKD. This CDR3 region has 16 residues.

The table lists this clonotype with a few counts. The CDR3 sequence is CASRQGGATEAFF. The CDR3 bases are TGTGCCAGCAGGCAGGGAGGAGCCACTGAAGCTTTCTTT. This chain uses TRBV7-2 with TRBJ1-1, with TRBD1 as a possible D gene (5 bases). The CDR3 sequence is 13 residues long. CDR1 and CDR2 from the germline V gene are SGHTA and FQGNSA. V dropped 6 bases and J dropped 4 bases, with 12 bases sitting between them.

The V call is TRBV2, the J call TRBJ2-7; 8 bases map to TRBD1. CDR1 SNHLY and CDR2 FYNNEI come from the germline V gene. The length of the CDR3 is 14 residues. V lost 3 bases, J lost 3 bases, and 4 bases stayed unmatched. Written as DNA, the CDR3 is TGTGCCAGCAGTGAGAAGACAGGGGACTACGAGCAGTACTTC. Protein product: CASSEKTGDYEQYF. The full variable domain, with the rest looked up from reference TRBV2 and TRBJ2-7, is EPEVTQTPSHQVTQMGQEVILRCVPISNHLYFYWYRQILGQKVEFLVSFYNNEISEKSEIFDDQFSVERPDGSNFTLKIRSTKLEDSAMYFCASSEKTGDYEQYFGPGTRLTVT.

This chain links TRBV7-9 with TRBJ2-3; possibly TRBD1 or TRBD2 for D (6 bases each). Germline CDR1 reads SEHNR; CDR2 reads FQNEAQ (reference sequence). The CDR3 consists of 14 residues. The V and J ends lost 8 bases and 6 bases respectively, with 18 bases between them. This CDR3 reads CASCPTGAGDTQYF. In nucleotides, the CDR3 is TGTGCCAGCTGTCCGACGGGGGCAGGGGATACGCAGTATTTT.

This clonotype has more than one count but fewer than ten. The chain joins TRBV6-5 to TRBJ1-1; possibly TRBD1 for D (6 bases). This CDR3 is built from 17 residues. The V and J ends lost 2 bases and 1 base respectively, with 17 bases between them. CDR1 MNHEY and CDR2 SVGAGI come from the germline V gene. The CDR3 DNA follows: TGTGCCAGCAGTTACATAAGACAGGCGAGGGGGAACACTGAAGCTTTCTTT. Residues: CASSYIRQARGNTEAFF.

This chain uses TRBV6-1 with TRBJ2-5, with 8 positions matching TRBD2. V lost 7 bases to trimming and J lost 5 bases; unmatched junction nucleotides: 9. This CDR3 is built from 14 residues. Germline V CDR1 and CDR2: MNHNS, SASEGT. CDR3 sequence reads: CASKFTTGGETQYF. The CDR3 bases are TGTGCCAGCAAGTTCACAACGGGGGGGGAGACCCAGTACTTC.

Details on this clonotype: A read error may account for a junction end that differs from germline. The V call is TRBV6-1, the J call TRBJ1-5; TRBD1 might be the D (5 bases). Germline V gives CDR1 MNHNS, CDR2 SASEGT. The CDR3 contains 16 residues. The CDR3 is CASRDIRTNSNRPQHF. The CDR3 coding sequence is TGTGCCAGCAGGGACATTAGGACAAATAGCAATCGGCCCCAGCATTTT.

This chain connects TRBV6-1 to TRBJ2-7; D gene ambiguous. CDR3 size: 11 residues. V lost 7 bases to trimming and J lost 2 bases, with 6 bases between them. Germline assignment: CDR1 MNHNS and CDR2 SASEGT. The CDR3 coding sequence is TGTGCCAGCACGGCAACCTACGAGCAGTACTTC. The encoded protein is CASTATYEQYF.

This clonotype was seen only a few times. This chain connects TRBV11-3 to TRBJ2-5; no clear D gene. The V end was cut by 0 bases, the J end by 5 bases, with 19 bases between. The germline gives CDR1 SGHNT, CDR2 YENEEA. CDR3 length equals 17 residues. CDR3 nucleotide sequence: TGTGCCAGCAGCTTAGATTCTTGGTTAGTCGAACGGGAGACCCAGTACTTC. Its protein product is CASSLDSWLVERETQYF.

V gene TRBV7-8 combines with J gene TRBJ1-2; 7 nucleotides match TRBD1. The trim removed 5 bases at V and 4 bases at J, leaving 7 bases unmatched. The CDR3 runs 14 residues. CDR1 and CDR2 from the germline V gene are SGHVS and FQNEAQ. The DNA for the CDR3 is TGTGCCAGCAGCCCCCTGGGACAGAGCTATGGCTACACCTTC. Protein: CASSPLGQSYGYTF.

A few counts support this clonotype. The V gene is TRBV20-1, the J gene TRBJ1-1; D uncertain. V was pared by 6 bases and J by 1 base, with 15 bases between. The length of the CDR3 is 14 residues. Germline V gene sequence: CDR1 DFQATT, CDR2 SNEGSKA (reference sequence). The CDR3: CSAKVRTKNTEAFF. The CDR3 DNA is TGCAGTGCGAAAGTACGGACGAAGAACACTGAAGCTTTCTTT.

V gene TRBV4-1 combines with J gene TRBJ2-3; 12 nucleotides align to TRBD2. In germline, CDR1 is MGHRA, CDR2 YSYEKL. The CDR3 is made up of 15 amino acids. V was clipped by 4 bases and J by 4 bases; unmatched bases: 3. The CDR3 loop reads CASSRASGGADTQYF. CDR3 DNA: TGCGCCAGCAGCCGGGCTAGCGGGGGGGCAGATACGCAGTATTTT.

This clonotype has just a few counts. V gene TRBV15 combines with J gene TRBJ1-3; D call uncertain. The CDR3 loop spans 15 amino acids. With 0 bases removed from V and 3 bases from J, the gap between germline ends came to 9 bases. Per the germline V gene, CDR1 is LNHNV and CDR2 is YYDKDF (reference sequence). CDR3 coding DNA: TGTGCCACCAGCAGAGACCCCTTTGATGGAAACACCATATATTTT. Protein sequence: CATSRDPFDGNTIYF.